Presented here are 14 T cell receptor beta chains from one specimen sequenced in a study of blood T cell repertoires in COVID-19. TCRdb keeps only in-frame clones here, not all; method: immunoSEQ multiplex PCR. The data contain 60,000 to 75,000 clones, about 87% of them seen just once; the ten biggest clones take up around 5.3%. The sequenced sample consisted of peripheral blood. The receptors derive from a man in his fifties or sixties with active COVID-19.

The chain joins TRBV7-8 to TRBJ2-7; D remains unclear. The CDR3 is 13 amino acids. The germline CDR1 and CDR2 sequences are SGHVS and FQNEAQ. The germline V and J ends were trimmed by 1 base and 2 bases, with 6 bases remaining between them. The DNA for the CDR3 is TGTGCCAGCAGCTTAGGCAGGCCCTACGAGCAGTACTTC. Its protein product is CASSLGRPYEQYF.

V usage is TRBV10-3 and J usage is TRBJ1-3, with D perhaps matching TRBD1 (5 bases). Trimming left V 7 bases short and J 7 bases short, with 11 bases between. The CDR3 has 12 residues. The germline V gene encodes CDR1 ENHRY and CDR2 SYGVKD. The CDR3 spells CAITQGENTIYF. CDR3 bases: TGTGCCATCACCCAGGGTGAGAACACCATATATTTT.

This clone has only a few counts. The genes are TRBV7-6 and TRBJ2-7, with D tentatively TRBD2 (6 bases). Deletions cut 4 bases from V and 8 bases from J, with 18 bases between. There are 14 residues in the CDR3. Looked up from germline, CDR1 is SGHVS and CDR2 is FNYEAQ. Here the CDR3 DNA reads TGTGCCAGCAGCTCCCTAGGATGGAGGGACCAGCAGTACTTC. As protein: CASSSLGWRDQQYF.

This clone was observed once. This chain uses TRBV6-2 or TRBV6-3 with TRBJ2-7; TRBD1 matches 9 bases. The CDR3 loop spans 15 amino acids. Looked up from germline, CDR1 is MNHEY and CDR2 is SVGEGT. V shed 4 bases and J 5 bases; nucleotides not matched to a gene: 9. The CDR3 DNA reads as TGTGCCAGCAGTTTTTTCGGGGACAGGGCCCACGAGCAGTACTTC. Protein sequence: CASSFFGDRAHEQYF.

The chain couples TRBV2 to TRBJ2-2; D not certain. This CDR3 has 15 residues. Germline V gene sequence: CDR1 SNHLY, CDR2 FYNNEI. The ends were cut back, 7 bases at V and 0 bases at J, with 12 bases in the middle. CDR3 amino acids: CASTGGSANTGELFF. CDR3 sequence (DNA): TGTGCCAGCACCGGCGGCAGCGCGAACACCGGGGAGCTGTTTTTT.

The J gene is TRBJ1-6, the V gene TRBV14; D remains unclear. Germline assignment: CDR1 SGHDN and CDR2 FVKESK. There are 14 residues in the CDR3. V lost 0 bases and J lost 9, with 9 bases in between. Here the CDR3 DNA reads TGTGCCAGCAGCCAAGAGAGTCGGGTTTCACCCCTCCACTTT. Translating gives CASSQESRVSPLHF.

The rearrangement joins TRBV7-9 to TRBJ2-1; D unresolved. CDR1 and CDR2 from the germline V gene are SEHNR and FQNEAQ (reference sequence). The CDR3 loop spans 12 amino acids. V gave up 5 bases and J gave up 8 bases, with 10 bases separating them. CDR3 protein: CASSDFRDEQFF. As DNA, the CDR3 is TGTGCCAGCAGCGACTTCCGGGATGAGCAGTTCTTC. The full variable domain, rest sourced from reference TRBV7-9 and TRBJ2-1, is DTGVSQNPRHKITKRGQNVTFRCDPISEHNRLYWYRQTLGQGPEFLTYFQNEAQLEKSRLLSDRFSAERPKGSFSTLEIQRTEQGDSAMYLCASSDFRDEQFFGPGTRLTVL.

V gene TRBV5-5 combines with J gene TRBJ2-7; D gene uncertain. There are 13 residues in the CDR3. The germline CDR1 and CDR2 sequences are SGHKS and YYEKEE (reference sequence). V dropped 4 bases and J dropped 5 bases, with 13 bases sitting between them. The CDR3 spells CASSPIERDEQYF. The CDR3 DNA is TGTGCCAGCAGCCCGATTGAGAGAGACGAGCAGTACTTC.

The chain uses TRBV5-1 and TRBJ2-2; 8 bases are shared with TRBD1. The CDR3 length is 17 residues. Unmatched junction bases numbered 11, after V lost 3 bases and J lost 4 bases. From germline, CDR1 is SGHRS and CDR2 YFSETQ. The CDR3 is CASSYTLQGDGTGELFF. Here the CDR3 DNA reads TGCGCCAGCAGCTATACCCTACAGGGGGACGGCACCGGGGAGCTGTTTTTT.

CDR3 amino acids: CATSDVGRGSYNEQFF. CDR3 DNA sequence: TGTGCCACCAGTGACGTTGGCAGGGGTTCCTACAATGAGCAGTTCTTC. The rearrangement joins TRBV24-1 to TRBJ2-1; tentative D call: TRBD1 (6 bases). Germline-derived CDR1 and CDR2 are KGHDR and SFDVKD. Trimming took off 4 bases at V and 1 base at J, with 13 bases between the two ends. The CDR3 has 16 residues.

In this sample, this clone turned up a few times. The chain couples TRBV24-1 to TRBJ2-2; the match to TRBD2 covers 9 bases. The CDR3 totals 14 residues. With V trimmed by 5 bases and J by 3 bases, 0 bases remained unmatched. CDR1 and CDR2 (germline): KGHDR, SFDVKD. The CDR3 DNA is TGTGCCACCAGTGGGACTAGCGACACCGGGGAGCTGTTTTTT. Translating it yields CATSGTSDTGELFF.

This chain uses TRBV10-2 with TRBJ1-5; unclear D gene. The CDR3 has 14 amino acids. Germline CDR1 is WSHSY and CDR2 is SAAADI. With 0 bases removed from V and 0 bases from J, the gap between germline ends came to 3 bases. CDR3 DNA: TGCGCCAGCAGTGAGTCACATAGCAATCAGCCCCAGCATTTT. Its protein product is CASSESHSNQPQHF.

The chain employs TRBV5-1 and TRBJ2-2; TRBD2 matches at 9 bases. This CDR3 spans 17 amino acids. Losses at the gene ends were 1 base for V and 7 bases for J; bases not matched to a gene: 11. Germline V lookup: CDR1 SGHRS, CDR2 YFSETQ. The chain's CDR3 is CASSLPTSSGILGELFF. In DNA, the CDR3 is TGCGCCAGCAGCTTGCCGACCTCTAGCGGGATACTCGGGGAGCTGTTTTTT.

This chain joins TRBV14 and TRBJ1-2, with D uncertain. Trimming stripped 0 bases from V and 9 bases from J, with 8 bases between. This CDR3 is built from 12 residues. Germline values: CDR1 SGHDN, CDR2 FVKESK. This chain's CDR3 is CASSQDPVSYTF. DNA for the CDR3: TGTGCCAGCAGCCAAGATCCAGTAAGCTACACCTTC.